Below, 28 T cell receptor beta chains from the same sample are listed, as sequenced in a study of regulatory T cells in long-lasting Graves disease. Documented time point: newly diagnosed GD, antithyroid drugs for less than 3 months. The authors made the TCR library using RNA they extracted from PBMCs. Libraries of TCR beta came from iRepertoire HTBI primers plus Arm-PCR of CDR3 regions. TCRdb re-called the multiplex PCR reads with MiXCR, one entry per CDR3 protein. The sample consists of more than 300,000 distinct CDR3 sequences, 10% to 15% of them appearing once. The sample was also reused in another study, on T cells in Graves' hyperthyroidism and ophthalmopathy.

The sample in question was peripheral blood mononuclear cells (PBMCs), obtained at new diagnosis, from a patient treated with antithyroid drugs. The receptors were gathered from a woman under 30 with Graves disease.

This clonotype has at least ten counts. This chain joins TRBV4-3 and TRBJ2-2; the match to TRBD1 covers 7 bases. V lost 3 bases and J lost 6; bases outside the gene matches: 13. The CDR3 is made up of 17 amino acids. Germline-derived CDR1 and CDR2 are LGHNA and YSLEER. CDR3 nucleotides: TGCGCCAGCAGCCACTTACAGGGGCCCGAGTCGTCCGGGGAGCTGTTTTTT. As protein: CASSHLQGPESSGELFF.

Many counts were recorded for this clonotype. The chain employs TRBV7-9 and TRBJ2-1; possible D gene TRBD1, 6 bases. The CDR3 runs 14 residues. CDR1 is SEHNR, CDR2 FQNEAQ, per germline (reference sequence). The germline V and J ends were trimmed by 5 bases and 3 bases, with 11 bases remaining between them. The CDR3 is CASSVRDNYNEQFF. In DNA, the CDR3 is TGTGCCAGCAGCGTCCGGGACAACTACAATGAGCAGTTCTTC.

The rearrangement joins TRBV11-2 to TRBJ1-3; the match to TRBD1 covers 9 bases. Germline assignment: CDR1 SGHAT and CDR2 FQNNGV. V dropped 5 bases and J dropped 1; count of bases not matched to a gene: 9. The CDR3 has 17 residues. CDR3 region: CASSHGTGLISGNTIYF. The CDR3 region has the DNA TGTGCCAGCAGCCACGGGACAGGGTTAATATCTGGAAACACCATATATTTT.

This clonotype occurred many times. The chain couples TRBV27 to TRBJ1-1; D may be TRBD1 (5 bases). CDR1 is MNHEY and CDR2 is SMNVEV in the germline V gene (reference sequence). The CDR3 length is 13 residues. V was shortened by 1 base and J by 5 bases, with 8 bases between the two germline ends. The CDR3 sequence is CASSLFGGTEAFF. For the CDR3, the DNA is TGTGCCAGCAGTTTATTTGGGGGAACTGAAGCTTTCTTT.

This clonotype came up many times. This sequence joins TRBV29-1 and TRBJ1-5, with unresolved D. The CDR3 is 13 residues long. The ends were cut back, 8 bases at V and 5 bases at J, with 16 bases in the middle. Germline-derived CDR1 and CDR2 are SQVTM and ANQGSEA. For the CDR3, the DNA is TGCAGCACGGGTCGGAGCTTGGATCAGCCCCAGCATTTT. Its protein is CSTGRSLDQPQHF.

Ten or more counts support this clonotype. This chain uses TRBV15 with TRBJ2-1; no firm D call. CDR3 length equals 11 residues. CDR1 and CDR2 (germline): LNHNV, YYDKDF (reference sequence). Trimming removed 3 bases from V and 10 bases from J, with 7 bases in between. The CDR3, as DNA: TGTGCCACCAGCAGGAGGACCGAGCAGTTCTTC. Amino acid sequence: CATSRRTEQFF. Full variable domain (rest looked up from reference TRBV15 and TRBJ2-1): DAMVIQNPRYQVTQFGKPVTLSCSQTLNHNVMYWYQQKSSQAPKLLFHYYDKDFNNEADTPDNFQSRRPNTSFCFLDIRSPGLGDTAMYLCATSRRTEQFFGPGTRLTVL.

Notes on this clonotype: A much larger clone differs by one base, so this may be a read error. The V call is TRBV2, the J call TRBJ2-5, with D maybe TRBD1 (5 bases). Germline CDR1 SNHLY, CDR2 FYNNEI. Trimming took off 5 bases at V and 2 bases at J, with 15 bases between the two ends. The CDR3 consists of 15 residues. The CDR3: CASSSMQGLQETQYF. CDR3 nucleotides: TGTGCCAGCAGTTCTATGCAGGGCTTACAAGAGACCCAGTACTTC.

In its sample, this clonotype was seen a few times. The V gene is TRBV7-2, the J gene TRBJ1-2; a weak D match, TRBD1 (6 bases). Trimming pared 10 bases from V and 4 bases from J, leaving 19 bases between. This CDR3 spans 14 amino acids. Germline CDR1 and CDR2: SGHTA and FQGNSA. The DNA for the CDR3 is TGTGCCATCCATCCCGGACAGAGCCCCTATGGCTACACCTTC. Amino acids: CAIHPGQSPYGYTF. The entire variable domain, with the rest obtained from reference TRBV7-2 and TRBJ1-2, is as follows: GAGVSQSPSNKVTEKGKDVELRCDPISGHTALYWYRQSLGQGLEFLIYFQGNSAPDKSGLPSDRFSAERTGGSVSTLTIQRTQQEDSAVYLCAIHPGQSPYGYTFGSGTRLTVV.

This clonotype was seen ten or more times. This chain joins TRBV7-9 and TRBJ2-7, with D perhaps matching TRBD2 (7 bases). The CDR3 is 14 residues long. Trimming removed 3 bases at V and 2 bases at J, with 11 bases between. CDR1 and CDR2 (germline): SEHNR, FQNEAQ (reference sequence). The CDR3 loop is CASSFRGGTYEQYF. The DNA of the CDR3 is TGTGCCAGCAGCTTCCGCGGGGGCACCTACGAGCAGTACTTC. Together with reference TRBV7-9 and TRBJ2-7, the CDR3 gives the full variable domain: DTGVSQNPRHKITKRGQNVTFRCDPISEHNRLYWYRQTLGQGPEFLTYFQNEAQLEKSRLLSDRFSAERPKGSFSTLEIQRTEQGDSAMYLCASSFRGGTYEQYFGPGTRLTVT.

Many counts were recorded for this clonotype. The CDR3 sequence is CASSYGPFSGNTIYF. CDR3 sequence (DNA): TGTGCCAGCAGTTACGGACCTTTCTCTGGAAACACCATATATTTT. The chain couples TRBV6-5 to TRBJ1-3; D unclear. Germline-derived CDR1 and CDR2 are MNHEY and SVGAGI. This CDR3 has 15 amino acids. Trimming took 2 bases from V and 0 from J, leaving 8 bases between them.

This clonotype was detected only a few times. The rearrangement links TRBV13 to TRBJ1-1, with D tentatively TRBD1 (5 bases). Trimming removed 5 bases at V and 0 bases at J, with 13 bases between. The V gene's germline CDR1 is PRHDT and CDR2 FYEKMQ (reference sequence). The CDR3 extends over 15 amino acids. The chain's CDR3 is CASSEFGTLNTEAFF. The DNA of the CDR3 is TGTGCCAGCAGCGAATTTGGGACGTTGAACACTGAAGCTTTCTTT.

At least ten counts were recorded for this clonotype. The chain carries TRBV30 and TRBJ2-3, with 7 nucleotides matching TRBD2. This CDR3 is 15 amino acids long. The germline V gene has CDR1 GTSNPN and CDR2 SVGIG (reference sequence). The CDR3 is CVFAKGLAGTDTQYF. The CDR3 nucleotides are TGTGTCTTTGCGAAGGGGCTAGCGGGCACAGATACGCAGTATTTT.

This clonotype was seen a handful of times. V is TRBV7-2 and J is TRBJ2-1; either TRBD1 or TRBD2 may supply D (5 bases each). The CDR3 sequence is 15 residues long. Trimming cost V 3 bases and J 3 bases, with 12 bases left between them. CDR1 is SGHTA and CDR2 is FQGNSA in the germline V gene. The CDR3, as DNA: TGTGCCAGCAGCTTTGAGGGGAGCAACTACAATGAGCAGTTCTTC. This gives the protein CASSFEGSNYNEQFF.

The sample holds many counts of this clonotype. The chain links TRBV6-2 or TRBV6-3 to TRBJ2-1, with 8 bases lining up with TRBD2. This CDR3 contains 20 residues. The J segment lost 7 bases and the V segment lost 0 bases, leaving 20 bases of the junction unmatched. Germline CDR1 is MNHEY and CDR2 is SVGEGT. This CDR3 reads CASSYSFGGAGRYSGNEQFF. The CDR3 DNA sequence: TGTGCCAGCAGTTACTCGTTCGGGGGGGCCGGGCGATATAGCGGGAATGAGCAGTTCTTC.

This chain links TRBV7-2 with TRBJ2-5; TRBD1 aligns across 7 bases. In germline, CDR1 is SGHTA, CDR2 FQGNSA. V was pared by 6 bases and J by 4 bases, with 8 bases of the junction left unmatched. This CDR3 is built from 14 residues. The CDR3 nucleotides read TGTGCCAGCAGTCCGGACAGGTCAAGAGAGACCCAGTACTTC. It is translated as CASSPDRSRETQYF.

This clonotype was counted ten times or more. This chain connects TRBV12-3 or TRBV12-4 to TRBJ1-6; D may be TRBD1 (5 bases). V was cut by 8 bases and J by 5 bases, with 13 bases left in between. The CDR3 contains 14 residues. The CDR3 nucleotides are TGTGCCAGCTCTCTTCCGGGACATAATTCACCCCTCCACTTT. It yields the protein CASSLPGHNSPLHF.

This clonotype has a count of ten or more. The CDR3 coding sequence is TGTGCCAGCAGGGGACTGACTCGTTACAATGAGCAGTTCTTC. Translating it yields CASRGLTRYNEQFF. V and J are TRBV2 and TRBJ2-1; weak D call: TRBD2 (6 bases). V was shortened by 6 bases and J by 4 bases, with 13 bases between the two germline ends. This CDR3 has 14 amino acids. Germline CDR1 SNHLY, CDR2 FYNNEI.

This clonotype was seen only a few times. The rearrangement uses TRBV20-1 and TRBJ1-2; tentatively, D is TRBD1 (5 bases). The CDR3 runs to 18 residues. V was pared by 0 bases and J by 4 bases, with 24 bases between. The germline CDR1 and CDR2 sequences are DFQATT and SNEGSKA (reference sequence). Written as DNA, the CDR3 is TGCAGTGCTAGAGACTATCACCCGACAGTGGACTTATCCTATGGCTACACCTTC. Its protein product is CSARDYHPTVDLSYGYTF.

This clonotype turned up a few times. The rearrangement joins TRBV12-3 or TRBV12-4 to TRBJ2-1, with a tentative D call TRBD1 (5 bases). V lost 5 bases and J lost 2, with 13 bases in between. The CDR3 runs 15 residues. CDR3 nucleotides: TGTGCCAGCAGTCCCGACAGACCCACCTACAATGAGCAGTTCTTC. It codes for CASSPDRPTYNEQFF.

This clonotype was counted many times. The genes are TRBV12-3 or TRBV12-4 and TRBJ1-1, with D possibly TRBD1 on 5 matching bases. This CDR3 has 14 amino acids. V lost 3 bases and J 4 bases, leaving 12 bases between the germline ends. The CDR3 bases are TGTGCCAGCAGTTTTCGTAGGGGCGGCACTGAAGCTTTCTTT. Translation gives CASSFRRGGTEAFF.

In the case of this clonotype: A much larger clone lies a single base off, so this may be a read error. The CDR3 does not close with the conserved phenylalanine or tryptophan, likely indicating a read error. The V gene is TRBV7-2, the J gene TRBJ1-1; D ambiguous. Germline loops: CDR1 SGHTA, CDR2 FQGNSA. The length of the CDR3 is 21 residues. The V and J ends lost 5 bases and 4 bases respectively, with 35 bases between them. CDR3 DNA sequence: TGTGCCAGCAGCAAAGTGGGCCATGGACTTCCCGGGATTATGGGTCTCACTGAAGCTTTCTCT. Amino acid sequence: CASSKVGHGLPGIMGLTEAFS.

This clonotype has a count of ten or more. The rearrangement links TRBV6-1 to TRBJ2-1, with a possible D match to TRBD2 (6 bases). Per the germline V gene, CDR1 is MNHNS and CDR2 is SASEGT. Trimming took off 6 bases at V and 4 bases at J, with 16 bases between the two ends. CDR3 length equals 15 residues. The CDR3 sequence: CASRGTATFYNEQFF. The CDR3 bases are TGTGCCAGCAGGGGGACTGCAACCTTTTACAATGAGCAGTTCTTC.

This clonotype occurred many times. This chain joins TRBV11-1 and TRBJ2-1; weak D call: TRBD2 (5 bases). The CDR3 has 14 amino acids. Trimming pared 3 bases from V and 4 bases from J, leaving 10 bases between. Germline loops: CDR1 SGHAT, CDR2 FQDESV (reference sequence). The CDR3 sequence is CASSFAGVYNEQFF. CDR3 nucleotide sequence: TGTGCCAGCAGCTTCGCCGGGGTTTACAATGAGCAGTTCTTC.

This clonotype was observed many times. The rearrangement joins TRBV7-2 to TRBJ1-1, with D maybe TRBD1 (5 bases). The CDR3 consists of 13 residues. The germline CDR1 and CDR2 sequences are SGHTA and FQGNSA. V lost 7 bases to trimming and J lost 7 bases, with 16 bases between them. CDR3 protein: CASNPFGADEAFF. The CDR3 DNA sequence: TGTGCCAGCAACCCATTTGGGGCAGATGAAGCTTTCTTT.

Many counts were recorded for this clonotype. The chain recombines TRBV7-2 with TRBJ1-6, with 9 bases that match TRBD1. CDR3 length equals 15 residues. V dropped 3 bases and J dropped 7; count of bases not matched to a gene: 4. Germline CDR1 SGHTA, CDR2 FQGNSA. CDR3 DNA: TGTGCCAGCAGCTTCGGACAGGGGAGAAATTCACCCCTCCACTTT. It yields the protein CASSFGQGRNSPLHF.

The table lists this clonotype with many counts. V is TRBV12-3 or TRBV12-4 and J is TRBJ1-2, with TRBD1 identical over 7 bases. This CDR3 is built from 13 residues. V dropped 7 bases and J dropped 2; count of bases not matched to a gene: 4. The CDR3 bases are TGTGCCAGCACAATGACAGGGAACTATGGCTACACCTTC. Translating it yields CASTMTGNYGYTF.

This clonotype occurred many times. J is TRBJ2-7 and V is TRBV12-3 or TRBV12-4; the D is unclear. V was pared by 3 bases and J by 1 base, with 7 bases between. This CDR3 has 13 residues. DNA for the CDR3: TGTGCCAGCAGTTTCGACCTATCCTACGAGCAGTACGTC. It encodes CASSFDLSYEQYV.

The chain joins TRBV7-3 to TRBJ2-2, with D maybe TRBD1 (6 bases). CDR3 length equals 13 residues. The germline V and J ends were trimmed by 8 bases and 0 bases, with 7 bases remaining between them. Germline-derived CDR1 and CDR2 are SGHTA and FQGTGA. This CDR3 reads CASGQPNTGELFF. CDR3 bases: TGTGCCAGCGGACAGCCGAACACCGGGGAGCTGTTTTTT. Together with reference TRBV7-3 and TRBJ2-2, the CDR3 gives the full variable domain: GAGVSQTPSNKVTEKGKYVELRCDPISGHTALYWYRQSLGQGPEFLIYFQGTGAADDSGLPNDRFFAVRPEGSVSTLKIQRTERGDSAVYLCASGQPNTGELFFGEGSRLTVL.